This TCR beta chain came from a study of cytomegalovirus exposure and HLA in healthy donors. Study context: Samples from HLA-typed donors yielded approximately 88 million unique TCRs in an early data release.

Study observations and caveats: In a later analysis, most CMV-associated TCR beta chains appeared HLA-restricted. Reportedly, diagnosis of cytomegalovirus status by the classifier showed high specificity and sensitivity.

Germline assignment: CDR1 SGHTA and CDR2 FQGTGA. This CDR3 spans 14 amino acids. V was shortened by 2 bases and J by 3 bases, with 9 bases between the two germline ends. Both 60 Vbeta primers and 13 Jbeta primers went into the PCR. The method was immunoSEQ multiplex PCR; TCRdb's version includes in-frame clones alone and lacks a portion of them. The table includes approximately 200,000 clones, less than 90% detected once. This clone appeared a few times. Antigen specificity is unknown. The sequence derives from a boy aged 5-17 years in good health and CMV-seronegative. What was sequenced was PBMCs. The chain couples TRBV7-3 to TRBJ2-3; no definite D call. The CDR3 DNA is TGTGCCAGCAGCTTATCCCATAGAACAGATACGCAGTATTTT. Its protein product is CASSLSHRTDTQYF.